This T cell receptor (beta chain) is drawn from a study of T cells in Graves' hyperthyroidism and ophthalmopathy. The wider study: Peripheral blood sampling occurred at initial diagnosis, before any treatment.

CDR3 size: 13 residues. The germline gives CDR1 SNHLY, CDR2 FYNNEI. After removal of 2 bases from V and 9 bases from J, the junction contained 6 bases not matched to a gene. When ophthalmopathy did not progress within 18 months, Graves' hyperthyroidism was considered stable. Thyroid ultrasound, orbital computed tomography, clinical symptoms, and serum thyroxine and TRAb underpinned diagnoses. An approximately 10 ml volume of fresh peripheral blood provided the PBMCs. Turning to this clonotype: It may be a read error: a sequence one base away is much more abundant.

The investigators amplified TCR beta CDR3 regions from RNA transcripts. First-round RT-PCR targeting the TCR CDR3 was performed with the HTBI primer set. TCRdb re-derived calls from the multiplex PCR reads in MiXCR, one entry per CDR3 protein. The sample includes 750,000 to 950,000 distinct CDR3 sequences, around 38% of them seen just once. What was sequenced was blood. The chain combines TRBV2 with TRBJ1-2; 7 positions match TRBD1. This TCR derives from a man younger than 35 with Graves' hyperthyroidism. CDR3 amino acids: CASSERTGTSYTF. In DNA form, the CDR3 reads TGTGCCAGCAGTGAAAGGACAGGAACTAGCTACACCTTC.